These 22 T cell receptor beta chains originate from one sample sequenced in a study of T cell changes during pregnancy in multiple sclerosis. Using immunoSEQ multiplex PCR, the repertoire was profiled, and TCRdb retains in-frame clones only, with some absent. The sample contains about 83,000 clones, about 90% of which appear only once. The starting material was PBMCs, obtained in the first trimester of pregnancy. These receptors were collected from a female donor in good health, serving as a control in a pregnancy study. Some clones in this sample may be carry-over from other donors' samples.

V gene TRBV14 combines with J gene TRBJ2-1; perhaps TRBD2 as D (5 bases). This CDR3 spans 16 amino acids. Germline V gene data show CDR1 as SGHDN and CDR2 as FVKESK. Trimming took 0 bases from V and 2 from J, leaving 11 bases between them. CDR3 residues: CASSQEDERTYNEQFF. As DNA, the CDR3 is TGTGCCAGCAGCCAAGAGGATGAGCGGACCTACAATGAGCAGTTCTTC. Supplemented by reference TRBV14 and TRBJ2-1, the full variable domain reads EAGVTQFPSHSVIEKGQTVTLRCDPISGHDNLYWYRRVMGKEIKFLLHFVKESKQDESGMPNNRFLAERTGGTYSTLKVQPAELEDSGVYFCASSQEDERTYNEQFFGPGTRLTVL.

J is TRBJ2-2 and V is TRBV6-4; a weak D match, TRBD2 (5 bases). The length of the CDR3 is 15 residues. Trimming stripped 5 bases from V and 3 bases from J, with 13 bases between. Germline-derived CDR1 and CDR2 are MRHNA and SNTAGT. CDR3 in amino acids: CASSPDERDTGELFF. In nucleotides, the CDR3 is TGTGCCAGCAGTCCAGACGAGAGGGACACCGGGGAGCTGTTTTTT.

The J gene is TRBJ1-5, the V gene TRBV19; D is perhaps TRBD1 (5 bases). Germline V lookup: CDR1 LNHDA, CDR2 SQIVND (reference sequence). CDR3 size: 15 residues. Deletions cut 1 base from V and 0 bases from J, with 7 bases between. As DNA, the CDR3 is TGTGCCAGTAGTATAGTAGGGGATAGCAATCAGCCCCAGCATTTT. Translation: CASSIVGDSNQPQHF.

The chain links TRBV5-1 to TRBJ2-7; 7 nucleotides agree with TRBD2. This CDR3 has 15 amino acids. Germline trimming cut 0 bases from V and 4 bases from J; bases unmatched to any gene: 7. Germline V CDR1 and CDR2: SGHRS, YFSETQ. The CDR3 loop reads CASSLVGGGAYEQYF. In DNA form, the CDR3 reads TGCGCCAGCAGCTTGGTTGGCGGGGGAGCTTACGAGCAGTACTTC.

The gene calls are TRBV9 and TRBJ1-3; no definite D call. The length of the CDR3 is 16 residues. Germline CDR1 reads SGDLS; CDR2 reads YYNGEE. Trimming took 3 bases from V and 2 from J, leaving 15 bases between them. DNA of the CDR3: TGTGCCAGCAGCGACTCCCCCCCCAGGACTGGAAACACCATATATTTT. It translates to CASSDSPPRTGNTIYF.

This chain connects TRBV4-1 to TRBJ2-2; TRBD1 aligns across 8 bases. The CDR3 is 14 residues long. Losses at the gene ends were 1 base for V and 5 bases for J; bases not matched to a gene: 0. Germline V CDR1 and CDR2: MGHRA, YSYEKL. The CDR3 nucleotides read TGCGCCAGCAGCCAAGGGACAGGGACCGGGGAGCTGTTTTTT. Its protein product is CASSQGTGTGELFF.

The chain's CDR3 is CASSGEPGVTTGELFF. The CDR3 DNA is TGTGCCAGCAGTGGGGAACCAGGGGTGACGACCGGGGAGCTGTTTTTT. This chain connects TRBV2 to TRBJ2-2, with D possibly being TRBD1 (6 bases). Trimming pared 4 bases from V and 5 bases from J, leaving 17 bases between. The CDR3 has 16 residues. Germline CDR1 and CDR2: SNHLY and FYNNEI.

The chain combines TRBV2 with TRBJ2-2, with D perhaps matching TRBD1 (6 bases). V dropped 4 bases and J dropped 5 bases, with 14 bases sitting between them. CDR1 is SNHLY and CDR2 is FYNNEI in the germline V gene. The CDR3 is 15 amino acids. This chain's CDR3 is CASSGDKQLTGELFF. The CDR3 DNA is TGTGCCAGCAGTGGGGACAAGCAATTAACCGGGGAGCTGTTTTTT.

The CDR3 region is CATRWGGDGRETQYF. The CDR3 DNA reads as TGTGCCACCAGATGGGGAGGAGACGGACGAGAGACCCAGTACTTC. The chain employs TRBV15 and TRBJ2-5, with D possibly matching TRBD2 (6 bases). The CDR3 is 15 residues long. Trimming took off 6 bases at V and 4 bases at J, with 18 bases between the two ends. Germline values: CDR1 LNHNV, CDR2 YYDKDF (reference sequence).

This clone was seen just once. The CDR3 DNA reads as TGTGCCAGCAGCTTTCCCGGGACAGTCTACTACGAGCAGTACTTC. This encodes CASSFPGTVYYEQYF. The J gene is TRBJ2-7, the V gene TRBV5-6; 7 bases are a match to TRBD1. V shed 2 bases, J shed 3 bases, and the junction held 8 bases outside the gene matches. The CDR3 totals 15 residues. Germline CDR1 and CDR2: SGHDT and YYEEEE. Full variable domain (missing parts from reference TRBV5-6 and TRBJ2-7): DAGVTQSPTHLIKTRGQQVTLRCSPKSGHDTVSWYQQALGQGPQFIFQYYEEEERQRGNFPDRFSGHQFPNYSSELNVNALLLGDSALYLCASSFPGTVYYEQYFGPGTRLTVT.

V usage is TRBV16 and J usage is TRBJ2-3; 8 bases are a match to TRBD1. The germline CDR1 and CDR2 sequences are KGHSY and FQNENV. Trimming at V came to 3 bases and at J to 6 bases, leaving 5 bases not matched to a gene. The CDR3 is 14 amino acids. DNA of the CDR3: TGTGCCAGCAGCCATCGGACAGGGCCGGATACGCAGTATTTT. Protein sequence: CASSHRTGPDTQYF.

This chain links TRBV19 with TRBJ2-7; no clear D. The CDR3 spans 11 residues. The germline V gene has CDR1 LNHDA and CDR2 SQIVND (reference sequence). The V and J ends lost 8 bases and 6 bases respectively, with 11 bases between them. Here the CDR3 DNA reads TGTGCCAGTCAAGATAGAGGCGAGCAGTACTTC. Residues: CASQDRGEQYF.

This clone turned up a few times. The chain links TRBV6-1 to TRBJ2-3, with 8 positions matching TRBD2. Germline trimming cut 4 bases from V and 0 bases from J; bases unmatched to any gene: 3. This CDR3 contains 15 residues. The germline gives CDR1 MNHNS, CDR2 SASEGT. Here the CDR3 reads CASSVTSGSTDTQYF. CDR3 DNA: TGTGCCAGCAGTGTAACTAGCGGTAGCACAGATACGCAGTATTTT.

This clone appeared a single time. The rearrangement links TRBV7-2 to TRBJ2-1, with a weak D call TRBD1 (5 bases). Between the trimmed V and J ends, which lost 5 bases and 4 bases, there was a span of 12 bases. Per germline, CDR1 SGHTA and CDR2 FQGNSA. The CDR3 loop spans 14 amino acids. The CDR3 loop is CASSTLGVYNEQFF. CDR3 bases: TGTGCCAGCAGCACCCTAGGGGTTTACAATGAGCAGTTCTTC.

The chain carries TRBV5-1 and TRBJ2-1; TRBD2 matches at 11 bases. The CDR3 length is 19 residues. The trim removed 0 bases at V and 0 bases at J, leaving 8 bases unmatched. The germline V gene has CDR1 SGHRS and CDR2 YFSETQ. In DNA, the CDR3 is TGCGCCAGCAGCTTGGCAGGACTAGCGGGCCTTTCCTCCTACAATGAGCAGTTCTTC. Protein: CASSLAGLAGLSSYNEQFF.

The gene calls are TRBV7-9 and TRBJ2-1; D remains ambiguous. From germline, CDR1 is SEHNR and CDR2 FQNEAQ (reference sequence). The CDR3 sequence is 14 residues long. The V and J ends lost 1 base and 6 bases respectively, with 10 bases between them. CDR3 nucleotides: TGTGCCAGCAGCTTAGATCTGGGCAGCAATGAGCAGTTCTTC. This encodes CASSLDLGSNEQFF.

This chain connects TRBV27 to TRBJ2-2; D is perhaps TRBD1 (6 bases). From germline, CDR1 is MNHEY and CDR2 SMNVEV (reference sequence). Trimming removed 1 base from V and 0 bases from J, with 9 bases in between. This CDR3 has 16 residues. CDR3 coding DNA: TGTGCCAGCAGTTTATGGGCAGGGGCGAACACCGGGGAGCTGTTTTTT. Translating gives CASSLWAGANTGELFF.

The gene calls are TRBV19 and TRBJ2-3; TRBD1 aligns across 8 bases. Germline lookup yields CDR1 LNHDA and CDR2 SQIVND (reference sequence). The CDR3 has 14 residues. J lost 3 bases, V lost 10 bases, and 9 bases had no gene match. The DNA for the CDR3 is TGTGCCACCCGACCCCGGACAGGGACAGATACGCAGTATTTT. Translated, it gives CATRPRTGTDTQYF.

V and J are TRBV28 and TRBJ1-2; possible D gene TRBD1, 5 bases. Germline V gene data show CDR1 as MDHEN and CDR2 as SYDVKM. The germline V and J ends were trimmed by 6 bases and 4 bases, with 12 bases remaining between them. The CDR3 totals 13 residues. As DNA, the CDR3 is TGTGCCAGCAGCCTTACGACAGCCTATGGCTACACCTTC. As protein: CASSLTTAYGYTF.

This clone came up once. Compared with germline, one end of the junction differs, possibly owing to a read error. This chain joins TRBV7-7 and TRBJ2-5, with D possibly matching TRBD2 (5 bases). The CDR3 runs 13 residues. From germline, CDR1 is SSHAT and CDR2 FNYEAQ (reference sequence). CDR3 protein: CASSSGLERTQYF. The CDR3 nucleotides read TGTGCTAGCAGCTCTGGACTGGAACGGACCCAGTACTTC.

Here the CDR3 DNA reads TGTGCCAGCAGTTTAGGAGCCGGCGGATTGGACGAGCAGTACTTC. Its protein product is CASSLGAGGLDEQYF. The chain recombines TRBV28 with TRBJ2-7, with D hard to call. The CDR3 loop spans 15 amino acids. Germline loops: CDR1 MDHEN, CDR2 SYDVKM. With 2 bases removed from V and 5 bases from J, the gap between germline ends came to 16 bases.

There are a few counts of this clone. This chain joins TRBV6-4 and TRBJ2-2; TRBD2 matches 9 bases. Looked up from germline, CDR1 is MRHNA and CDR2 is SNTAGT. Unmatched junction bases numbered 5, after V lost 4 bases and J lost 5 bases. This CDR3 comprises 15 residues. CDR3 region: CASSVDSGGTGELFF. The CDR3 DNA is TGTGCCAGCAGTGTGGATAGCGGGGGTACCGGGGAGCTGTTTTTT.